Included here is one TCR beta chain sequence, with context. RNA amounts of about 0.45 to 1 ug underwent reverse transcription with random hexamers. A multiplex approach, immunoSEQ multiplex PCR, amplified TCR beta CDR3 across 54 Vbeta and 13 Jbeta. TCRdb redid the calling of the immunoSEQ multiplex PCR reads with MiXCR, one entry per CDR3 protein. The table has a few hundred thousand distinct CDR3 sequences, 85% seen once. CD8+ and CD4+ T cells from blood underwent TCR beta sequencing. The patients serving as multiple sclerosis controls were treatment-naive. They had stable or active relapsing-remitting disease and fulfilled revised McDonald criteria. While CD8+ and CD4+ T cells were isolated negatively, TEMRA cells were enriched by FACS. The CDR3 spans 15 residues. Trimming stripped 6 bases from V and 2 bases from J, with 15 bases between. Germline lookup yields CDR1 MNHEY and CDR2 SMNVEV (reference sequence).

These data belong to a study of CD8 T cells in Susac syndrome. The sequenced material came from CD8+ T cells from PBMCs. This receptor was identified in a human donor with multiple sclerosis. The chain links TRBV27 to TRBJ2-3, with D unresolved. The CDR3 coding sequence is TGTGCCAGCAGAGGTGTTTCCACCCACACAGATACGCAGTATTTT. Translation gives CASRGVSTHTDTQYF.